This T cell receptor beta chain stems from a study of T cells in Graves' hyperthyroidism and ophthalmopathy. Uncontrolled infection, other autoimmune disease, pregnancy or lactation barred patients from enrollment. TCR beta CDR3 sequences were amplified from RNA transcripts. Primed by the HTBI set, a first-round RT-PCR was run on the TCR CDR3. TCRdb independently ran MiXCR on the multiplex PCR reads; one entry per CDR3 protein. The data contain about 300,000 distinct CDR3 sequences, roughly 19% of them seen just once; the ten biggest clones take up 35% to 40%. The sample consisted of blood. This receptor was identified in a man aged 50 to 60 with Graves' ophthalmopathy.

CDR3 protein: CASSPSGQGGEKLFF. CDR3 DNA sequence: TGTGCCAGCAGCCCGTCGGGACAGGGCGGCGAAAAACTGTTTTTT. This sequence joins TRBV7-3 and TRBJ1-4, with 9 positions matching TRBD1. Germline CDR1 reads SGHTA; CDR2 reads FQGTGA. With V trimmed by 5 bases and J by 8 bases, 9 bases remained unmatched. CDR3 length: 15 amino acids.